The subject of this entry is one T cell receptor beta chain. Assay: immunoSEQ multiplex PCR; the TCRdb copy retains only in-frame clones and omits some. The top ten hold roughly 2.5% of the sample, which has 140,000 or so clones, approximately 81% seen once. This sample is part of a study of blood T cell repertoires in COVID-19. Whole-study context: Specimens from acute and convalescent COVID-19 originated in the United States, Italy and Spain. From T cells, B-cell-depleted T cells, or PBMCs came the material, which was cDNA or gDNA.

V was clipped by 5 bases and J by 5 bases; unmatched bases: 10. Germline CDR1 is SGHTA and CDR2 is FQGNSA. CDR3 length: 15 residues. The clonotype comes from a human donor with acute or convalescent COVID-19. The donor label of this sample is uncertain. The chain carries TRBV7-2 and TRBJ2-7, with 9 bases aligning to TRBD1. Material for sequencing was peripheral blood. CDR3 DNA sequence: TGTGCCAGCAGCCTTGGTGCAGGGACAGGGAACGAGCAGTACTTC. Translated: CASSLGAGTGNEQYF.